These T cell receptor beta chains were read from a single sample in a study of T cells in Graves' hyperthyroidism and ophthalmopathy. TCRdb reanalysed the multiplex PCR reads using MiXCR and keeps one entry per CDR3 protein. The sample lists about 640,000 distinct CDR3 sequences; more than 20% were seen once. The sequencing input was blood. Receptor source: a man aged 30 to 45 with Graves' ophthalmopathy. CDR3s include the opening cysteine and the closing phenylalanine or tryptophan. The order of the fields is V gene, D gene, J gene, clone size, CDR3 DNA, CDR3 protein. D genes are given only for firm matches. Some rows have no size entry. The others give once, few or many, or a class for an expanded clone.

V gene: TRBV6-1; D gene: NA; J gene: TRBJ1-1; clone size: NA; CDR3 DNA: TGTGCCAGCAGTGAAATGGAGGGATTGAGTGAAGCTTTCTTT; CDR3 protein: CASSEMEGLSEAFF
V gene: TRBV11-1; D gene: TRBD1; J gene: TRBJ1-2; clone size: few; CDR3 DNA: TGTGCCAGCAGCTTTTCCACAGGGGGCTCTTCTGGCTACACCTTC; CDR3 protein: CASSFSTGGSSGYTF
V gene: TRBV4-3; D gene: NA; J gene: TRBJ2-2; clone size: NA; CDR3 DNA: TGCGCCAGCAGCCAAGATCGAAACGGGCGCACCGGGGAGCTGTTTTTT; CDR3 protein: CASSQDRNGRTGELFF
V gene: TRBV5-1; D gene: NA; J gene: TRBJ2-3; clone size: few; CDR3 DNA: TGCGCCAGCAGCACGGGATGGGGGGGCACAGATACGCAGTATTTT; CDR3 protein: CASSTGWGGTDTQYF
V gene: TRBV7-9; D gene: NA; J gene: TRBJ2-1; clone size: NA; CDR3 DNA: TGTGCCAGCAGCTTATTCCAGGGTTTTGTGGGGAGCTCCTACAATGAGCAGTTCTTC; CDR3 protein: CASSLFQGFVGSSYNEQFF
V gene: TRBV27; D gene: TRBD2; J gene: TRBJ2-1; clone size: few; CDR3 DNA: TGTGCCAGCAAACTCGGGGGGCCGGGACTAGCCTACAATGAGCAGTTCTTC; CDR3 protein: CASKLGGPGLAYNEQFF
V gene: TRBV20-1; D gene: NA; J gene: TRBJ2-7; clone size: few; CDR3 DNA: TGCAGTGCTATCCAAAAGGGGCGGGACCCCTACGAGCAGTACTTC; CDR3 protein: CSAIQKGRDPYEQYF
V gene: TRBV19; D gene: TRBD2; J gene: TRBJ2-1; clone size: once; CDR3 DNA: TGTGCCAGTAGTATAGGACTAGCTGAGCAGTTCTTC; CDR3 protein: CASSIGLAEQFF
V gene: TRBV29-1; D gene: NA; J gene: TRBJ2-3; clone size: few; CDR3 DNA: TGCAGCGGGGGGGGGCGGCGAACCACAGATACGCAGTATTTT; CDR3 protein: CSGGGRRTTDTQYF
V gene: TRBV28; D gene: NA; J gene: TRBJ1-3; clone size: few; CDR3 DNA: TGTGCCAGCAACAGGGTGATGGAAAACACCATATATTTT; CDR3 protein: CASNRVMENTIYF
V gene: TRBV19; D gene: TRBD2; J gene: TRBJ2-1; clone size: NA; CDR3 DNA: TGTGCCAGTAGCCCCGTAGCGGGAGGGCGTTCCAATGAGCAGTTCTTC; CDR3 protein: CASSPVAGGRSNEQFF
V gene: TRBV7-2; D gene: NA; J gene: TRBJ1-1; clone size: many; CDR3 DNA: TGTGCCAGCAGCGGGAGTTTGAACACTGAAGCTTTCTTT; CDR3 protein: CASSGSLNTEAFF
V gene: TRBV28; D gene: NA; J gene: TRBJ2-5; clone size: few; CDR3 DNA: TGTGCCAGCAGTCTCAGTAGGGTTCGGGAGACCCAGTACTTC; CDR3 protein: CASSLSRVRETQYF
V gene: TRBV3-1; D gene: NA; J gene: TRBJ2-2; clone size: NA; CDR3 DNA: TGTGCCAGCAGCCAACTCGGGGGTCTAGCTGGGGCCGGGGAGCTGTTTTTT; CDR3 protein: CASSQLGGLAGAGELFF
V gene: TRBV7-9; D gene: TRBD2; J gene: TRBJ2-1; clone size: few; CDR3 DNA: TGTGCCAGCAGCTTAGGGGGGGGAGGCGAGCAGTTCTTC; CDR3 protein: CASSLGGGGEQFF
V gene: TRBV9; D gene: NA; J gene: TRBJ2-4; clone size: NA; CDR3 DNA: TGTGCCAGCAGCGTAGTAAGAGTAAACATTCAGTACTTC; CDR3 protein: CASSVVRVNIQYF
V gene: TRBV15; D gene: NA; J gene: TRBJ2-5; clone size: few; CDR3 DNA: TGTGCCACCAGCCGAAGCAACAGGGTCGGAGAGACCCAGTACTTC; CDR3 protein: CATSRSNRVGETQYF
V gene: TRBV20-1; D gene: TRBD1; J gene: TRBJ2-1; clone size: NA; CDR3 DNA: TGCAGTGTTGGAAAAGGGACAGTATACAATGAGCAGTTCTTC; CDR3 protein: CSVGKGTVYNEQFF
V gene: TRBV28; D gene: NA; J gene: TRBJ1-6; clone size: few; CDR3 DNA: TGTGCCATCCAGGACAGTTATAATTCACCCCTCCACTTT; CDR3 protein: CAIQDSYNSPLHF
V gene: TRBV20-1; D gene: TRBD1; J gene: TRBJ2-7; clone size: few; CDR3 DNA: TGCAGTGCTAGTAGCGGGACAGGGGGCTTCTACGAGCAGTACTTC; CDR3 protein: CSASSGTGGFYEQYF
V gene: TRBV20-1; D gene: NA; J gene: TRBJ2-7; clone size: NA; CDR3 DNA: TGCAGTCCGGTCTTGGGAGGAGGCGAGCAGTACTTC; CDR3 protein: CSPVLGGGEQYF
V gene: TRBV20-1; D gene: TRBD2; J gene: TRBJ2-1; clone size: few; CDR3 DNA: TGCAGTGCTAGAGATCCACTAGCGGGAGGGCCCCTCCCCGCCAATGAGCAGTTCTTC; CDR3 protein: CSARDPLAGGPLPANEQFF
V gene: TRBV6-1; D gene: TRBD1; J gene: TRBJ1-6; clone size: few; CDR3 DNA: TGTGCCAGCAGTGGCGGACAGGGAATGAATTCACCCCTCCACTTT; CDR3 protein: CASSGGQGMNSPLHF
V gene: TRBV11-2; D gene: NA; J gene: TRBJ2-7; clone size: few; CDR3 DNA: TGTGCCAGCAGCTCCCTGGGCGGGCTCTACGAGCAGTACTTC; CDR3 protein: CASSSLGGLYEQYF
V gene: TRBV10-2; D gene: NA; J gene: TRBJ1-1; clone size: NA; CDR3 DNA: TGCGCCAGCAGTTCGGGGGGGCGTTTGAACACTGAAGCTTTCTTT; CDR3 protein: CASSSGGRLNTEAFF
V gene: TRBV28; D gene: NA; J gene: TRBJ2-3; clone size: many; CDR3 DNA: TGTGCCAGCAGTTTCTACCGGGCGGGCACAGATACGCAGTATTTT; CDR3 protein: CASSFYRAGTDTQYF
V gene: TRBV29-1; D gene: TRBD2; J gene: TRBJ2-7; clone size: few; CDR3 DNA: TGCAGCGTAAGCGGGAGTAATCCGCACGAGCAGTACTTC; CDR3 protein: CSVSGSNPHEQYF
V gene: TRBV5-4; D gene: TRBD2; J gene: TRBJ2-1; clone size: NA; CDR3 DNA: TGTGCCAGCAGCTCGGAGCGGGAGGGTAATGAGCAGTTCTTC; CDR3 protein: CASSSEREGNEQFF
V gene: TRBV4-1; D gene: TRBD2; J gene: TRBJ2-4; clone size: NA; CDR3 DNA: TGCGCCAGCAGCCCTGGACTAGCGGGAGGGCGGGCCAAAAACATTCAGTACTTC; CDR3 protein: CASSPGLAGGRAKNIQYF
V gene: TRBV30; D gene: NA; J gene: TRBJ2-7; clone size: many; CDR3 DNA: TGTGCCTGGAGTGGGGGGAGCTATTACGAGCAGTACTTC; CDR3 protein: CAWSGGSYYEQYF
V gene: TRBV7-8; D gene: NA; J gene: TRBJ2-7; clone size: NA; CDR3 DNA: TGTGCCAGCAGCTTAGATCTAGCCTACGAGCAGTACTTC; CDR3 protein: CASSLDLAYEQYF
V gene: TRBV7-2; D gene: TRBD2; J gene: TRBJ2-7; clone size: NA; CDR3 DNA: TGTGCCAGCAGCTCATTGACCGGGACTAGCTCCTACGAGCAGTACTTC; CDR3 protein: CASSSLTGTSSYEQYF
V gene: TRBV28; D gene: NA; J gene: TRBJ1-5; clone size: many; CDR3 DNA: TGTGCCAGCAGTTTGAGCTCCTCACACAATAGCAATCAGCCCCAGCATTTT; CDR3 protein: CASSLSSSHNSNQPQHF
V gene: TRBV10-3; D gene: TRBD2; J gene: TRBJ2-7; clone size: NA; CDR3 DNA: TGTGCCATCAGATATAGCGGGGCCTCCTACGAGCAGTACTTC; CDR3 protein: CAIRYSGASYEQYF
V gene: TRBV29-1; D gene: TRBD1; J gene: TRBJ2-7; clone size: few; CDR3 DNA: TGCAGCGTTCGGGCCTACCGGACAGGCTACTCCTACGAGCAGTACTTC; CDR3 protein: CSVRAYRTGYSYEQYF
V gene: TRBV4-1; D gene: TRBD2; J gene: TRBJ2-4; clone size: NA; CDR3 DNA: TGCGCCAGCAGTCTAGCGGGACCCGTAGCCAAAAACATTCAGTACTTC; CDR3 protein: CASSLAGPVAKNIQYF
V gene: TRBV30; D gene: NA; J gene: TRBJ2-1; clone size: many; CDR3 DNA: TGTGCCTGGAAGGGGCCACGCTTCGGCGATGAGCAGTTCTTC; CDR3 protein: CAWKGPRFGDEQFF
V gene: TRBV7-2; D gene: TRBD2; J gene: TRBJ2-5; clone size: many; CDR3 DNA: TGTGCCAGCAGCTTAGCAAAGCTGTCTAGCGGGAACCAAGAGACCCAGTACTTC; CDR3 protein: CASSLAKLSSGNQETQYF
V gene: TRBV20-1; D gene: NA; J gene: TRBJ2-7; clone size: few; CDR3 DNA: TGCAGTGCTCGTCGTGGGTTCGGCTACGAGCAGTACTTC; CDR3 protein: CSARRGFGYEQYF
V gene: TRBV15; D gene: TRBD2; J gene: TRBJ2-5; clone size: NA; CDR3 DNA: TGTGCCACCAGCCGAGGTGCTAGCGGCAGGGAGACCCAGTACTTC; CDR3 protein: CATSRGASGRETQYF